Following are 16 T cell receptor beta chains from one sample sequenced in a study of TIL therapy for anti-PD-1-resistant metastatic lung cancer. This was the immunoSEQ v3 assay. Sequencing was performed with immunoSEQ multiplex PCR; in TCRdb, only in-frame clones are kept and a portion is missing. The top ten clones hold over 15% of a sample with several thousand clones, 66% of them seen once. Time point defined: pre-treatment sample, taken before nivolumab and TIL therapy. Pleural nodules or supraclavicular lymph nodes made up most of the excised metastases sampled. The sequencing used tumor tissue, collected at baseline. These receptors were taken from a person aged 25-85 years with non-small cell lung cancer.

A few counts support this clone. The CDR3 region has the DNA TGTGCCAGCAGTGCTGTAGCGGGAGTTGAGGATGAGCAGTTCTTC. Translating gives CASSAVAGVEDEQFF. The chain carries TRBV6-4 and TRBJ2-1; the match to TRBD2 covers 9 bases. J lost 8 bases, V lost 4 bases, and 9 bases had no gene match. CDR3 length: 15 amino acids. The germline CDR1 and CDR2 sequences are MRHNA and SNTAGT.

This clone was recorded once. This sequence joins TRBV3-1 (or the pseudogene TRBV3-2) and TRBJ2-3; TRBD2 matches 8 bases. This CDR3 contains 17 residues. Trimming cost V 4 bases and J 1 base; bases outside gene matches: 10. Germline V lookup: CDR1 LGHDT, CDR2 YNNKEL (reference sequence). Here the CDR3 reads CASSPTGGRSRTDTQYF. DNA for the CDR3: TGTGCCAGCAGCCCAACGGGAGGGAGGAGCCGCACAGATACGCAGTATTTT.

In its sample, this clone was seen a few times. CDR3: CASSSPGTATYEQYV. The CDR3 DNA is TGTGCCAGCAGTTCTCCCGGGACCGCTACCTACGAGCAGTACGTC. This chain connects TRBV28 to TRBJ2-7; the D gene could be TRBD1 or TRBD2 (5 bases each). Germline V gene data show CDR1 as MDHEN and CDR2 as SYDVKM. CDR3 length: 15 amino acids. Trimming stripped 4 bases from V and 2 bases from J, with 15 bases between.

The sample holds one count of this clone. The CDR3 region has the DNA TGTGCCAGCAGCCAAAATTCGAACACTGAAGCTTTCTTT. Its translation is CASSQNSNTEAFF. This chain uses TRBV12-3 or TRBV12-4 with TRBJ1-1, with D hard to call. The CDR3 runs to 13 residues. V was trimmed by 6 bases and J by 1 base, leaving 9 bases between them.

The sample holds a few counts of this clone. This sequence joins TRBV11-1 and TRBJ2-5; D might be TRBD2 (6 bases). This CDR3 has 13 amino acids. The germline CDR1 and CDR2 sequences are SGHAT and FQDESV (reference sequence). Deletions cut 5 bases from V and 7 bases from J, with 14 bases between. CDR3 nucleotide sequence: TGTGCCAGCAGCCCACTCGGGGGTGGGACCCAGTACTTC. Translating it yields CASSPLGGGTQYF.

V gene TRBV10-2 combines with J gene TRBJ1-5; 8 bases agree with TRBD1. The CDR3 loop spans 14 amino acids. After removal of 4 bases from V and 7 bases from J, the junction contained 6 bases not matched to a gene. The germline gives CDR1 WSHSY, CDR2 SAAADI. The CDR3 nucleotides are TGCGCCAGCAGTGGCGACAGGGGCAGGCAGCCCCAGCATTTT. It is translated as CASSGDRGRQPQHF.

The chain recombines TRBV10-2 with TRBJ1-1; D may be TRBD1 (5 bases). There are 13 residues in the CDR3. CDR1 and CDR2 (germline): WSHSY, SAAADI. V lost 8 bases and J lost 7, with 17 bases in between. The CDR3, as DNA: TGCGCCAGCTCTTTGGGGCCGGAGAATGAAGCTTTCTTT. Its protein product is CASSLGPENEAFF.

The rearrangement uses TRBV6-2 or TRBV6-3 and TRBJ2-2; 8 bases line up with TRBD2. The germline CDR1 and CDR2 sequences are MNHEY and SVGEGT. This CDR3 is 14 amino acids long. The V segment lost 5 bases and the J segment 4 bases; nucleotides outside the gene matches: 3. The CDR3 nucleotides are TGTGCCAGCAGTCCCCGGGGGGGCACCGGGGAGCTGTTTTTT. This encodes CASSPRGGTGELFF.

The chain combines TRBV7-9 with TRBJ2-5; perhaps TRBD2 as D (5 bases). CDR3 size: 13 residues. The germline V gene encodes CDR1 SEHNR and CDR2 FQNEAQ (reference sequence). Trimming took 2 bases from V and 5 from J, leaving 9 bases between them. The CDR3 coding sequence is TGTGCCAGCAGCTTAAGCAGAGGGGAGACCCAGTACTTC. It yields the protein CASSLSRGETQYF.

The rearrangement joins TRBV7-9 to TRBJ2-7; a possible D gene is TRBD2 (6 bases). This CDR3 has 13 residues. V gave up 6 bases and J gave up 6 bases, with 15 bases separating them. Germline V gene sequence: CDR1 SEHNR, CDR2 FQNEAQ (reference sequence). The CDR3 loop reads CASSQYGGGEQYF. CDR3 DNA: TGTGCCAGCAGTCAATACGGGGGAGGCGAGCAGTACTTC.

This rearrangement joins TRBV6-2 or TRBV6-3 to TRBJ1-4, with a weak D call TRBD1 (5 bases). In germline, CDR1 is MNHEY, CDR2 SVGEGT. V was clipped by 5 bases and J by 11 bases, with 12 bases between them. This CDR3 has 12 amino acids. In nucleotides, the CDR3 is TGTGCCAGCAGTCCCAGCGGGGGTAAACTGTTTTTT. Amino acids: CASSPSGGKLFF.

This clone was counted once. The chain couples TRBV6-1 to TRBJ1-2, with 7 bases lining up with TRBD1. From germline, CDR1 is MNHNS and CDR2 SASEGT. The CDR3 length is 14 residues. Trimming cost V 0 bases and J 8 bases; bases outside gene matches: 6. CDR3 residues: CASSEADRVGGYTF. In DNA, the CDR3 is TGTGCCAGCAGTGAAGCCGACAGGGTCGGGGGCTACACCTTC.

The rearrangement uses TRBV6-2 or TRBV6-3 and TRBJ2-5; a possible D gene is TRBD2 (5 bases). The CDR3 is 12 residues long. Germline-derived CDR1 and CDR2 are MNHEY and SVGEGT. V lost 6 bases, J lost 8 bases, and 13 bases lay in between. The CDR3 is CASSLGPGTQYF. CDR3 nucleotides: TGTGCCAGCAGCCTAGGGCCGGGAACCCAGTACTTC.

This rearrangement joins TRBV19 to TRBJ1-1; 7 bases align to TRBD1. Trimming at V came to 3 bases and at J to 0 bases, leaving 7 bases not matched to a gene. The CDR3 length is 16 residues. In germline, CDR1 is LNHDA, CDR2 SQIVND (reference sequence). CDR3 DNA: TGTGCCAGTAGTATCCCAGCGACAGGGTTGAACACTGAAGCTTTCTTT. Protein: CASSIPATGLNTEAFF.

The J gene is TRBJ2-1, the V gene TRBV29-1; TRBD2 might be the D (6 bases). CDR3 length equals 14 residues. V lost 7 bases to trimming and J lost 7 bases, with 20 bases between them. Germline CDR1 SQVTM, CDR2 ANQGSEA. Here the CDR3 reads CSAGVALLTNEQFF. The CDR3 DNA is TGCAGCGCGGGAGTGGCTCTTTTGACGAATGAGCAGTTCTTC.

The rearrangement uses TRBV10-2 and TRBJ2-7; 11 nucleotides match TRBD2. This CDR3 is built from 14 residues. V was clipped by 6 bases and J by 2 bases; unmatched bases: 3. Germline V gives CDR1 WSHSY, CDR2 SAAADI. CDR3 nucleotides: TGCGCCAGCAGACTAGCGGGAGCAACCTACGAGCAGTACTTC. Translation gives CASRLAGATYEQYF.